The T cell receptor beta chain under discussion was sequenced for a study of OX40 agonist ivuxolimab in advanced cancers. For the study at large: Three individuals attained partial responses, comprising one hepatocellular carcinoma case and two cutaneous melanoma cases.

Remarks on this clone: Antigen specificity is unknown.

Germline loops: CDR1 SGHRS, CDR2 YFSETQ. The V segment lost 2 bases and the J segment 7 bases; nucleotides outside the gene matches: 8. This CDR3 contains 14 residues. Study observations and caveats: Determination of antigen specificity was not performed for the expanded peripheral T cells. Average numbers of expanded clones were greater in CD8+ T cells than in CD4+.

Using immunoSEQ multiplex PCR, the repertoire was profiled, and TCRdb retains in-frame clones only, with some absent. The sample lists over 65,000 clones, around 90% seen once, with 11% in the top ten. The rearrangement uses TRBV5-1 and TRBJ2-7, with 8 bases matching TRBD2. The sequencing here drew on CD4+ or CD8+ T cells sorted from blood, taken in a trial of the OX40 agonist ivuxolimab. The sequence derives from an adult with an advanced solid tumor such as melanoma, head and neck, liver or kidney cancer. The DNA of the CDR3 is TGCGCCAGCAGCTTACGCGGGGGGCCTACAGAGCAGTACTTC. Encoded protein: CASSLRGGPTEQYF. Complete variable domain (other parts from reference TRBV5-1 and TRBJ2-7): KAGVTQTPRYLIKTRGQQVTLSCSPISGHRSVSWYQQTPGQGLQFLFEYFSETQRNKGNFPGRFSGRQFSNSRSEMNVSTLELGDSALYLCASSLRGGPTEQYFGPGTRLTVT.